What follows is one T cell receptor (beta chain) and its context. This clone was found many times. Its antigen is still unknown. No much larger clone exists at a distance of one base, and base qualities are not known. The time point label of this sample denotes: baseline before first vaccination. Vaccinee samples were obtained from the UK trials COV001 and COV002, which included a single-blind randomized controlled phase 2/3 trial of AZD1222 (ChAdOx1 nCoV-19) in healthy adults. For TCRbeta chain sequencing, PBMC samples were collected from trial participants at day 0 and at day 28 after the second dose. Based on the germline V gene, the CDR1 and CDR2 sequences are MDHEN and SYDVKM. The CDR3 covers 15 residues, taking in both the cysteine and the phenylalanine. Only the CDR3 DNA stays, 45 bases, in frame from base 1. Ends trimmed: V by 4 bases, J by 2 bases; bases unmatched to a gene: 5. This specimen belongs to a study of T cell responses to AZD1222 COVID-19 vaccine (dated by TCRdb to the early 2020s). Turning to the overall study: AZD1222 recipients given second doses at about 4 weeks or at about 12 weeks were pooled, since spike-specific TCR depth and breadth were not found to differ between the two schedules. A total of 233 trial participants underwent TCR sequencing, of whom approximately 210 received two doses of AZD1222 and some 25 received two doses of the MenACWY control vaccine. Trial participants were enrolled by age into subgroups of 18-55, 56-69 and 70-plus years, and 148, 28 and 57 TCR-sequenced participants, respectively, were included in these subgroups. What the work shows at the level of the full study, not this receptor alone: The vaccine-associated CD4 TCRs covered the entire spike protein, and the dominant responses fell in regions 160-218 and 743-854. Spike-specific TCR breadth and depth rose significantly after two AZD1222 doses compared with day 0 and with MenACWY recipients. In the small 56-69-year group, the increase in depth fell short of significance, most likely because of low power. Participants were mostly white British, with more females than males. The authors suggested clonal diversity may have been underestimated. Conclusions about previously exposed vaccinees are limited because only a handful of AZD1222 recipients were SARS-CoV-2 seropositive at baseline. Because no day 14 peak-response samples were available, the repertoires could be characterized only after the peak T cell response. Nearly half of unique spike-specific TCRs reportedly recognized epitopes outside regions mutated in the B.1.351 and B.1.1.7 variants.

The CDR3 regions of human TCRbeta chains were subjected to immunosequencing. The study's own analysis went as follows. Repertoire TCRs were checked for matches against a reference library of SARS-CoV-2-specific TCRs that had been generated using the MIRA antigen-specificity platform. Breadth was defined as the fraction of unique TCRs that were SARS-CoV-2-associated. Depth was defined as the fraction of total T cells that were SARS-CoV-2-associated. Using the MIRA data, each spike-specific TCR was mapped to the spike region that the TCR reacts to and placed in a CD4 or CD8 class. Log10-transformed breadth and depth values were compared by one-way ANOVA with Sidak's multiple comparisons tests. Drawn from immuneACCESS, this table holds only the in-frame rearrangements with V and J called that TCRdb kept. Clones are partly lost; checked studies trace under half to an unresolved V gene and leave the rest unexplained. D and trimming were read from the DNA, whereas the V and J calls and clone size are those reported in that table. The sample table records about 140,000 clones; approximately 80% of these occur just once. The ten most abundant clones make up approximately 4% of the sample.

Sample: peripheral blood, taken on day 0 of AZD1222 vaccination. The chain is assembled from TRBV28 and TRBJ1-2; TRBD1 fits 9 bases in the junction. This sequence originates from an adult in good health. The nucleotide sequence reads TGTGCCAGCAGTTACCAAGGACAGGGGAACTATGGCTACACCTTC. This is translated as CASSYQGQGNYGYTF.